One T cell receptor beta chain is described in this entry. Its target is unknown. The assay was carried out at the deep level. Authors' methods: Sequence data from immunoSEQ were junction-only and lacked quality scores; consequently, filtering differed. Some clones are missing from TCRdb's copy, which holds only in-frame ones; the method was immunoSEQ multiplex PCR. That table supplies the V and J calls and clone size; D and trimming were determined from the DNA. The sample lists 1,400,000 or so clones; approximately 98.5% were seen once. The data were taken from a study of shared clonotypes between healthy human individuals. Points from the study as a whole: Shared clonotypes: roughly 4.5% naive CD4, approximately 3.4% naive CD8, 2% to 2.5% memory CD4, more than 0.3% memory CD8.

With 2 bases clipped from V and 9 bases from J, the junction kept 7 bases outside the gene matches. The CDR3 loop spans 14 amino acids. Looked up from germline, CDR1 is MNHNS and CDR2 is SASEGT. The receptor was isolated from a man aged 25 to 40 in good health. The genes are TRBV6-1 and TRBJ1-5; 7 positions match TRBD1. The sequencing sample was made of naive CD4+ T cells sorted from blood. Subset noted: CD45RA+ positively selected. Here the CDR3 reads CASSEIPGGSPQHF. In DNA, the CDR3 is TGTGCCAGCAGTGAAATCCCAGGGGGATCGCCCCAGCATTTT.